This T cell receptor beta chain came from a study of OX40 agonist ivuxolimab in advanced cancers. TCRdb's table, derived via immunoSEQ multiplex PCR, lists solely in-frame clones and lacks some. The table records 95,000 to 100,000 clones, approximately 93% of them present only once. This clone was picked up one time. This CDR3 spans 11 amino acids. The V end lost 10 bases, the J end lost 1 base, and 6 bases lay between the germline ends. Germline CDR1 reads ENHRY; CDR2 reads SYGVKD. The specimen comprised CD4+ or CD8+ T cells sorted from blood, sampled in a trial of the OX40 agonist ivuxolimab. The chain has TRBV10-3 and TRBJ2-3; D remains unclear. The TCR comes from an adult with an advanced solid tumor such as melanoma, head and neck, liver or kidney cancer. CDR3 in DNA: TGTGCCACTATGCGCACAGATACGCAGTATTTT. Its protein is CATMRTDTQYF.